A selection of T cell receptor beta chains follows, all from one sample in a study of blood T cells in healthy people across ages. TCRdb processed the 5' RACE reads anew with MiXCR; each CDR3 protein has one entry. The sample lists 650,000 to 1,000,000 distinct CDR3 sequences, roughly 34% seen once, with roughly 13% in the top ten. Material: blood. The receptor set was obtained from a man younger than 30 in good health. Each CDR3 is given with its conserved first and last residue. A D gene is named only where the DNA matches it firmly. Size is stated for part of the rows, as once, few or many counts, or as a class when the clone is expanded.

D gene,clone size,CDR3 length,J gene,V gene,CDR3 protein,CDR3 DNA
NA,few,16,TRBJ2-6,TRBV25-1,CASSEYGRAGANVLTF,TGTGCCAGCAGTGAATATGGCAGGGCTGGGGCCAACGTCCTGACTTTC
NA,NA,12,TRBJ1-6,TRBV28,CASNLNNSPLHF,TGTGCCAGCAATCTCAATAATTCACCCCTCCACTTT
NA,few,14,TRBJ1-2,TRBV12-3/TRBV12-4,CASSFVNMVDGYTF,TGTGCCAGCAGTTTCGTGAACATGGTCGACGGCTACACCTTC
TRBD1,NA,16,TRBJ1-6,TRBV7-9,CASSPRQGGFNPPPHF,TGTGCCAGCAGTCCCCGACAGGGGGGATTTAATCCACCCCCCCACTTT
NA,few,16,TRBJ1-4,TRBV24-1,CATSGNRDGGNEKLFF,TGTGCCACCAGTGGAAACCGGGACGGTGGTAATGAAAAACTGTTTTTT
TRBD2,many,14,TRBJ2-3,TRBV12-3/TRBV12-4,CASSSSGGIYTQYF,TGTGCCAGCAGTTCTAGCGGGGGTATTTATACGCAGTATTTT
NA,NA,15,TRBJ2-1,TRBV6-2/TRBV6-3,CASSYAQEVINEQFF,TGTGCCAGCAGTTACGCCCAGGAGGTGATCAATGAGCAGTTCTTC
TRBD1,NA,14,TRBJ2-1,TRBV3-1,CASSRIDREETQFF,TGTGCCAGCAGCCGGATCGACAGGGAAGAGACCCAGTTCTTC
NA,few,16,TRBJ2-3,TRBV5-1,CASSTGTETRTDTQYF,TGCGCCAGCAGCACGGGGACGGAAACTCGCACAGATACGCAGTATTTT
NA,NA,14,TRBJ1-5,TRBV5-5,CASSRGGGTQPQHF,TGTGCCAGCAGCAGGGGGGGGGGCACTCAGCCCCAGCATTTT
NA,many,11,TRBJ2-7,TRBV20-1,CSAHDRYEQYF,TGCAGTGCTCATGACAGATACGAGCAGTACTTC
TRBD1,many,14,TRBJ2-3,TRBV29-1,CSVAGGQDTDTQYF,TGCAGCGTCGCAGGTGGACAGGACACAGATACGCAGTATTTT